Below, one T cell receptor beta chain is given with its context. TCRdb re-analysed the RT-PCR reads in MiXCR, keeping a single row per CDR3 protein. The sample has more than 550,000 distinct CDR3 sequences; approximately 15% are singletons. The CDR3 contains 12 residues. The V gene's germline CDR1 is DFQATT and CDR2 SNEGSKA (reference sequence). V dropped 5 bases and J dropped 4 bases, with 11 bases sitting between them. This chain connects TRBV20-1 to TRBJ1-1; D uncertain. Sequencing was performed on memory CD4+ T cells from blood. The TCR sequence derives from a female donor in good health, serving as a healthy control. The CDR3 protein is CSASGRFTEAFF. CDR3 bases: TGCAGTGCTTCAGGACGCTTCACTGAAGCTTTCTTT.